A single T cell receptor beta chain is shown here with its context. Antigen specificity is unknown. The record originates from a study of T-cell memory formation after mild COVID-19. Overall study: Largely donor-specific TCR clusters were found.

This CDR3 is built from 15 residues. With 5 bases clipped from V and 2 bases from J, the junction kept 7 bases outside the gene matches. Study outcomes and limitations: Whether second-wave clones peaking at day 37 were SARS-CoV-2 specific went unconfirmed. Clones contracting across day 15 to 85 had a balanced CD4/CD8 profile; later expanding clones leaned CD4+.

TCRdb used MiXCR to reprocess the 5' RACE reads, holding one entry per CDR3 protein. This sample has about 260,000 distinct CDR3 sequences, with around 15% found just once. The chain recombines TRBV12-3 or TRBV12-4 with TRBJ2-5, with TRBD1 identical over 8 bases. The sequenced material came from PBMCs or a T cell subset sorted from them (not recorded which). The sequence was obtained from a man aged 18 to 30 who had mild COVID-19 (a few samples of this study predate the infection). Cell type and time point are not known. CDR3 DNA: TGTGCCAGCAGTCCGAGGACAGGGAGGCAAGAGACCCAGTACTTC. Its protein is CASSPRTGRQETQYF.